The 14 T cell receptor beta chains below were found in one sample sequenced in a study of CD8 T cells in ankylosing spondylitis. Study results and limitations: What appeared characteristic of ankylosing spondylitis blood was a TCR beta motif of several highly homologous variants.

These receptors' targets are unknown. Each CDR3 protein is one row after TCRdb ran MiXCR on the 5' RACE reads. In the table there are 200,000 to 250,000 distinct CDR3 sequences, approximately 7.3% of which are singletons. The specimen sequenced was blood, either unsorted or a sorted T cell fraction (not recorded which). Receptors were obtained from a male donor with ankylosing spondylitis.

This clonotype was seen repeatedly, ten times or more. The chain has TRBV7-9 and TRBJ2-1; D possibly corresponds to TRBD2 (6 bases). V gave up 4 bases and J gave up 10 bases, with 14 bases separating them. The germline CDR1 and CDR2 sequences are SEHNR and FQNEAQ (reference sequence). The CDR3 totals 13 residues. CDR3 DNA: TGTGCCAGCAGCTACCAGGGACTCGACGAGCAGTTCTTC. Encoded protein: CASSYQGLDEQFF.

Here the CDR3 reads CASSQGMAGYYNEQFF. CDR3 nucleotides: TGTGCCAGCAGCCAAGGGATGGCGGGGTACTACAATGAGCAGTTCTTC. The chain links TRBV4-2 to TRBJ2-1; TRBD2 is a possible D gene (6 bases). The CDR3 is made up of 16 amino acids. Germline assignment: CDR1 LGHNA and CDR2 YNFKEQ. Trimming removed 1 base from V and 3 bases from J, with 13 bases in between.

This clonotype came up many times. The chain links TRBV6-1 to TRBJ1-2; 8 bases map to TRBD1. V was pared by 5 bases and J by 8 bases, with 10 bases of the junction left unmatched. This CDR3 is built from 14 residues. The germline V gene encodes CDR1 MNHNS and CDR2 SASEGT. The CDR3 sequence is CASSSSGGAGGYTF. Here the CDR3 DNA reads TGTGCCAGCAGTAGTTCAGGGGGCGCGGGCGGCTACACCTTC.

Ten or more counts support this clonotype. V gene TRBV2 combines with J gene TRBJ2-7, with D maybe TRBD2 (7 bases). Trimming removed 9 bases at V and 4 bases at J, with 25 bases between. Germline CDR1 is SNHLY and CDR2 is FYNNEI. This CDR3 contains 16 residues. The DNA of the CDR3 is TGTGCCAGACGTGGGGAGGGGCAGGGGCTTGGTTACGAGCAGTACTTC. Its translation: CARRGEGQGLGYEQYF.

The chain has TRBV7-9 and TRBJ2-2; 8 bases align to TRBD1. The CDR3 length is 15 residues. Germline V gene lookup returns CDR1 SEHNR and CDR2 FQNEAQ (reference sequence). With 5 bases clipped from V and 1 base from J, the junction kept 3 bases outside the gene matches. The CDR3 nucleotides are TGTGCCAGCAGCCCGGACAGGGTGAACACCGGGGAGCTGTTTTTT. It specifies CASSPDRVNTGELFF.

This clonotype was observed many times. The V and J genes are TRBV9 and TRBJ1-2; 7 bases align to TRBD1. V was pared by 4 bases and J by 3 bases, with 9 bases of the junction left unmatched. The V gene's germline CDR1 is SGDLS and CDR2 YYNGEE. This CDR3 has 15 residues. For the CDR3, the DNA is TGTGCCAGCAGCCCTATAGCGGGACAGTACTATGGCTACACCTTC. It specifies CASSPIAGQYYGYTF.

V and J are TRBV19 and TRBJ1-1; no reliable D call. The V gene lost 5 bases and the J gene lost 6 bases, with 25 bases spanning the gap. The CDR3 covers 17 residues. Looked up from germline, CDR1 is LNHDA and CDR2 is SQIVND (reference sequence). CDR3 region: CASSPELVRLGGPEAFF. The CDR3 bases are TGTGCCAGTAGTCCCGAATTGGTAAGGCTCGGTGGCCCTGAAGCTTTCTTT.

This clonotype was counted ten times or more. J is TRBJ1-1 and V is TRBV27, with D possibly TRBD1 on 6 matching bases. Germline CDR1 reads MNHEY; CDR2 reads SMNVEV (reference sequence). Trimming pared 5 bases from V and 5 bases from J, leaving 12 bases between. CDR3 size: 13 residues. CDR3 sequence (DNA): TGTGCCAGCAGTACTACAGGGAGAACTGAAGCTTTCTTT. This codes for CASSTTGRTEAFF.

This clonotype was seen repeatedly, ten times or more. Here the CDR3 reads CASTSRGLTYEQYF. The DNA of the CDR3 is TGTGCCAGCACTTCGAGGGGCCTTACCTACGAGCAGTACTTC. This rearrangement joins TRBV28 to TRBJ2-7; perhaps D is TRBD1 or TRBD2 (5 bases each). Deletions cut 7 bases from V and 2 bases from J, with 15 bases between. Germline V gene data show CDR1 as MDHEN and CDR2 as SYDVKM. The CDR3 has 14 amino acids.

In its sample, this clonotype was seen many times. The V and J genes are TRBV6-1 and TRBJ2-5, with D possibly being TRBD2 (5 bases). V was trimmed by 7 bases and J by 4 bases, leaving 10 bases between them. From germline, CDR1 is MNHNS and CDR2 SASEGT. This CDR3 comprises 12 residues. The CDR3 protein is CASTLGRETQYF. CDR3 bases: TGTGCCAGCACGCTGGGGAGAGAGACCCAGTACTTC.

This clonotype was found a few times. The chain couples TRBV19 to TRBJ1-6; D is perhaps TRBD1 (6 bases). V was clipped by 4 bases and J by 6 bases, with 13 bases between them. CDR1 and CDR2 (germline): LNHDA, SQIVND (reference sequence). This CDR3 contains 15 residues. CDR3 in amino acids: CASSTRQESNSPLHF. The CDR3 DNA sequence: TGTGCCAGTAGTACCAGACAGGAATCTAATTCACCCCTCCACTTT. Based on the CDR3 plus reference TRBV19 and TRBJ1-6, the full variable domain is DGGITQSPKYLFRKEGQNVTLSCEQNLNHDAMYWYRQDPGQGLRLIYYSQIVNDFQKGDIAEGYSVSREKKESFPLTVTSAQKNPTAFYLCASSTRQESNSPLHFGNGTRLTVT.

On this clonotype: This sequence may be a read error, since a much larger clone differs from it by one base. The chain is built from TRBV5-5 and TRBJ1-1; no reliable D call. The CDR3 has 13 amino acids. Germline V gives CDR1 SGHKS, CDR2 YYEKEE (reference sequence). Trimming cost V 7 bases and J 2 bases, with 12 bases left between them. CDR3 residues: CASLHDFNTEAFF. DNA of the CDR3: TGTGCCAGCCTGCATGATTTTAACACTGAAGCTTTCTTT.

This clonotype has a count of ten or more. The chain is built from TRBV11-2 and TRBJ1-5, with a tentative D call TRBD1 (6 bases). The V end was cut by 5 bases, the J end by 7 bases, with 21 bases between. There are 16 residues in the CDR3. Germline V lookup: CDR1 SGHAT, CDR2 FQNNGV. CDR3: CASSPGAGRSRQPQHF. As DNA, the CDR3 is TGTGCCAGCAGCCCAGGGGCCGGCCGAAGTCGGCAGCCCCAGCATTTT.

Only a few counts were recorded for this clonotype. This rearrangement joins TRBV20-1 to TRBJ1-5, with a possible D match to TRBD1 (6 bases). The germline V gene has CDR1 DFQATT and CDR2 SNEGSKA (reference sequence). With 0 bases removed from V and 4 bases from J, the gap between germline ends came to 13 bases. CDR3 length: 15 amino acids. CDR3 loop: CSARDHGGSNQPQHF. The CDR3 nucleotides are TGCAGTGCTAGAGATCACGGGGGCTCAAATCAGCCCCAGCATTTT.